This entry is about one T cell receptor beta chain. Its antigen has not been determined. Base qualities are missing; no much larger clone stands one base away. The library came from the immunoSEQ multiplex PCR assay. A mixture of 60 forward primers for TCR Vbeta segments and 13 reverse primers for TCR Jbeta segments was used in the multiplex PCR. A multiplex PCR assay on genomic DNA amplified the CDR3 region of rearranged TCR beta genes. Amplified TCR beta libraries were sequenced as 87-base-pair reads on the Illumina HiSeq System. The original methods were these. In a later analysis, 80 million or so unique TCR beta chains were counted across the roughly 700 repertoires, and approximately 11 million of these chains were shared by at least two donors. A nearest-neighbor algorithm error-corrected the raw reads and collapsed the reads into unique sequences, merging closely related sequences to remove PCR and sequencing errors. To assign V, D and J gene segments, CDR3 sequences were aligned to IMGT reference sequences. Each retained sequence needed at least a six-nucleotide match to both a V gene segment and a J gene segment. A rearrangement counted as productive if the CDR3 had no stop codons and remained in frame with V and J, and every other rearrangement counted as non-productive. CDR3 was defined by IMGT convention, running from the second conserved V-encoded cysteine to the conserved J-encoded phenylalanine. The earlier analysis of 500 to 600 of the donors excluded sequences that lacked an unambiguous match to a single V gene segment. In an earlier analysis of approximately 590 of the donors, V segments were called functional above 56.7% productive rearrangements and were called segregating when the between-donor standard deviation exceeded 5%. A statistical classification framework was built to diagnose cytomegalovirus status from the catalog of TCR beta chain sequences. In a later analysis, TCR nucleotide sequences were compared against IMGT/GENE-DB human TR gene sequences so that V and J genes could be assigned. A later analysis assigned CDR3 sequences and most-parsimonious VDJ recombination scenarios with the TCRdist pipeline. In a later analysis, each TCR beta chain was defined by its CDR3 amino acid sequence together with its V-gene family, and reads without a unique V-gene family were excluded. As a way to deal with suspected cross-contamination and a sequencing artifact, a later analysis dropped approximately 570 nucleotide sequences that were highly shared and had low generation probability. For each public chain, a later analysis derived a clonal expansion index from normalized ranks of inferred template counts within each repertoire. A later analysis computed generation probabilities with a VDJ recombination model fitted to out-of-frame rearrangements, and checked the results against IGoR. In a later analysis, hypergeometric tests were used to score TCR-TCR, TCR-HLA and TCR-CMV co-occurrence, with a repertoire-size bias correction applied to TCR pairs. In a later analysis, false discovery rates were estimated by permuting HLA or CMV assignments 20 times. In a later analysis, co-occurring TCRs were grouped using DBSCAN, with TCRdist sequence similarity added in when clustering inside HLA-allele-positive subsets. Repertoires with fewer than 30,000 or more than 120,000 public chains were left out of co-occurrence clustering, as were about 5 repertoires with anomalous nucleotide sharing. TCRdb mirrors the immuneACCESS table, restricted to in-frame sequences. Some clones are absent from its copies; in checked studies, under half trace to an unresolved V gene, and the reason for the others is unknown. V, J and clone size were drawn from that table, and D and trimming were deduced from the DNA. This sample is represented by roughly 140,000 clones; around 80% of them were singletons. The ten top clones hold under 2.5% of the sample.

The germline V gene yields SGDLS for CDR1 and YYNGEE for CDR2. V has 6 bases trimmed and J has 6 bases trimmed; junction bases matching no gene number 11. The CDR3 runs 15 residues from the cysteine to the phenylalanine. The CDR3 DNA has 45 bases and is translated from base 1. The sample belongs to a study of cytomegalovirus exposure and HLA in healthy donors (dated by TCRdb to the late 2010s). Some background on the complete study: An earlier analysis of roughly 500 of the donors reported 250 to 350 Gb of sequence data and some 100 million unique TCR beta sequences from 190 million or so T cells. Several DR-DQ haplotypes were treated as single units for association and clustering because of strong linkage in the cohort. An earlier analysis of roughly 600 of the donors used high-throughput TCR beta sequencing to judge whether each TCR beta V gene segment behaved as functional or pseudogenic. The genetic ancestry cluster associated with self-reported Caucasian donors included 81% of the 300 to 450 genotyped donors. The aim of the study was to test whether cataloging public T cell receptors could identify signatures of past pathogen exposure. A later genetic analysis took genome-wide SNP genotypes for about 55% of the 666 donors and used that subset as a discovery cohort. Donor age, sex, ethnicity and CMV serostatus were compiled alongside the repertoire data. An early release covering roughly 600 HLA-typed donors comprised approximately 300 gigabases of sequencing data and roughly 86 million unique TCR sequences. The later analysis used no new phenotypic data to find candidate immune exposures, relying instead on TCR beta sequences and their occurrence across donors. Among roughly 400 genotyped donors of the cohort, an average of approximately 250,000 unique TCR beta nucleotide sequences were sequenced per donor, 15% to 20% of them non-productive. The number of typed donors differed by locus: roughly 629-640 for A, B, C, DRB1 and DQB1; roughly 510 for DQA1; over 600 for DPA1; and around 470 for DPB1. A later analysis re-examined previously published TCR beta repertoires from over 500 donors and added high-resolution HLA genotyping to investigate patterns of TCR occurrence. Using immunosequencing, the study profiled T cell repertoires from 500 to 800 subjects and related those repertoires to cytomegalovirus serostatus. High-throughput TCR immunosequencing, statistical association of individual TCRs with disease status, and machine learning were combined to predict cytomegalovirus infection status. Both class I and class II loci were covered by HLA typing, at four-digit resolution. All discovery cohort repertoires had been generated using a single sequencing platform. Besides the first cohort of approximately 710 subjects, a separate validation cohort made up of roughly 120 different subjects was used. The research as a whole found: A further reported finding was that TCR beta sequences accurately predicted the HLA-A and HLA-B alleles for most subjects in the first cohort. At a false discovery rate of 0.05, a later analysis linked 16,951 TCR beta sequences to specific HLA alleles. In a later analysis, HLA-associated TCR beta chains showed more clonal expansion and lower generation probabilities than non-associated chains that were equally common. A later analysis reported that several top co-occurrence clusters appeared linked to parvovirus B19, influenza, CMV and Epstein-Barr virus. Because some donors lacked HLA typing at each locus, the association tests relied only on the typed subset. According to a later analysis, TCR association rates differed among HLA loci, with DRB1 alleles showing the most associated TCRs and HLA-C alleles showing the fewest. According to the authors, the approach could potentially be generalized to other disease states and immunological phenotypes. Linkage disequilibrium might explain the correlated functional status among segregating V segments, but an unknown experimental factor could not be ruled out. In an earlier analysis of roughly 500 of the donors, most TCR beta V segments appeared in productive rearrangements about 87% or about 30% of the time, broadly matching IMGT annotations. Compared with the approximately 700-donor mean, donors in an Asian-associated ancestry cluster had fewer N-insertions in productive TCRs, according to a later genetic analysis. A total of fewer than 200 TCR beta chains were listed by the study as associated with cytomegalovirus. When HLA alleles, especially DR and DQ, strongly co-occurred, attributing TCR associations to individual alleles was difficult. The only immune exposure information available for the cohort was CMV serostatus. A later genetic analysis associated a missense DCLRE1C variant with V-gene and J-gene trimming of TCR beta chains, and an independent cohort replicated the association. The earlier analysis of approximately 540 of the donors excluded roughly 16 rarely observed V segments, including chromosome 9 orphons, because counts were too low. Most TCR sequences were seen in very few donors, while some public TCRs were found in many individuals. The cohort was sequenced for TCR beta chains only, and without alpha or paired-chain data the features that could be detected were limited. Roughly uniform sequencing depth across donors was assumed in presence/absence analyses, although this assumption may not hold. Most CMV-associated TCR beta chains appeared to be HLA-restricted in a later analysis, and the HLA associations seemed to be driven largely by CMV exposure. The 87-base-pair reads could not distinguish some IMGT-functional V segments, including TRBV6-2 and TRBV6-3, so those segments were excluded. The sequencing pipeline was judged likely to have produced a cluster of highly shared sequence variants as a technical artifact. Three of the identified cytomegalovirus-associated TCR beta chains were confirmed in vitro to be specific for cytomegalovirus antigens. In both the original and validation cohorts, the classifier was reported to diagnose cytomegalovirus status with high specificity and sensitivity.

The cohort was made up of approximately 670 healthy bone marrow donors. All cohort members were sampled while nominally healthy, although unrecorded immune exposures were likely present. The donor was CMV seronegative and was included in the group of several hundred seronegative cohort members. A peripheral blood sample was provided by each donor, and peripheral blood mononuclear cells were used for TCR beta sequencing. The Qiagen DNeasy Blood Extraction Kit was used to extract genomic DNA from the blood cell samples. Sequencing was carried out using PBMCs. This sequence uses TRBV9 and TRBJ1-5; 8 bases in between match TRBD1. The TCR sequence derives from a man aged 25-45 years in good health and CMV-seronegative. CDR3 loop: CASNPTGGSGQPQHF. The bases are TGTGCCAGCAACCCAACAGGGGGTAGCGGTCAGCCCCAGCATTTT.